Listed below are T cell receptor beta chains from one sample, sequenced in a study of T cell repertoires in cytomegalovirus infection. TCRdb processed the reads anew with MiXCR; each CDR3 protein has one entry. The table has roughly 310,000 distinct CDR3 sequences, approximately 32% seen once; the top ten hold about 20%. These receptors are not linked to any known antigen. The sequencing here drew on cultured PBMCs, taken from culture after CMV antigen stimulation. The receptor source for this set is a human donor in good health (CMV status not recorded). Some clones in this sample may be carry-over from other donors' samples. CDR3s include the opening cysteine and the closing phenylalanine or tryptophan. Fields, in order: J gene, CDR3 length, D gene, V gene, clone size, CDR3 DNA, CDR3 protein. D genes are given only for firm matches. Part of the rows lack a size; the others show once, few, many or a class for expanded clones.

TRBJ2-3,13,-,TRBV6-5,many,TGTGCCAGCAGGCAACCAGGCGCAGATACGCAGTATTTT,CASRQPGADTQYF
TRBJ2-3,14,-,TRBV12-3/TRBV12-4,-,TGTGCCAGCAGTTCCAGAGGAAACACAGATACGCAGTATTTT,CASSSRGNTDTQYF
TRBJ1-5,14,-,TRBV19,-,TGTGCCAGTAGTCTAACGGTAGGGGCAGGACCCCTGCATTTT,CASSLTVGAGPLHF
TRBJ1-5,13,-,TRBV11-2,-,TGTGCCAGCAGCTTTGCCGCGAATCAGCCCCAGCATTTT,CASSFAANQPQHF
TRBJ2-1,17,-,TRBV10-3,few,TGTGCCATCAGTGAGCCGGGCGTCCCCAGCTCCTACAATGAGCAGTTCTTC,CAISEPGVPSSYNEQFF
TRBJ1-2,17,TRBD1,TRBV7-3,many,TGTGCCAGCAGTCCGGGGGCCGGGACAGGGGATAACTATGGCTACACCTTC,CASSPGAGTGDNYGYTF
TRBJ2-3,15,TRBD2,TRBV4-1,few,TGCGCCAGTACTAGCGGGAGGGCCCTCTCAGATACGCAGTATTTT,CASTSGRALSDTQYF
TRBJ2-5,16,-,TRBV7-8,many,TGTGCCAGCAGCTTAAGGCGACAGAGACCCCAAGAGACCCAGTACTTC,CASSLRRQRPQETQYF
TRBJ2-2,15,-,TRBV7-8,-,TGTGCCAGCAGACAGTTTAGGGGGAACACCGGGGAGCTGTTTTTT,CASRQFRGNTGELFF
TRBJ2-1,15,-,TRBV7-8,many,TGTGCCAGCAGCCCCTCGGGGGCCTACTACAATGAGCAGTTCTTC,CASSPSGAYYNEQFF
TRBJ2-1,19,-,TRBV5-3,-,TGTGCCAGCAGCCAGGACGGCAGGGGACATCCCCCGTCCTACAATGAGCAGTTCTTC,CASSQDGRGHPPSYNEQFF